This T cell receptor beta chain is from a study of blood T cell repertoires in COVID-19. Across the whole study: Collection of acute and convalescent COVID-19 samples took place in the United States, Italy and Spain. Sources were T cells, B-cell-depleted T cells, or PBMCs; the material itself was cDNA or gDNA.

Original data processing: Estimated nucleated cell counts came from reference gene primer amplification. Libraries were prepared by immunoSEQ multiplex PCR; TCRdb keeps only in-frame clonotypes and omits some of them. V and J calls plus clone size are reproduced from that table; the DNA served to infer D and trimming. The sample gives tens of thousands of clones, roughly 80% of which show up once; 10% to 15% is in the top ten. Per the germline V gene, CDR1 is MGHRA and CDR2 is YSYEKL. The CDR3 is made up of 15 amino acids. V was clipped by 1 base and J by 7 bases; unmatched bases: 4. The sequenced sample was peripheral blood. V gene TRBV4-1 combines with J gene TRBJ2-3; 11 bases are a match to TRBD2. The TCR sequence derives from a human donor in a cohort sampled during active COVID-19. CDR3 nucleotide sequence: TGCGCCAGCAGCCAAGGTCTAGCGGGGGGAAATACGCAGTATTTT. It is translated as CASSQGLAGGNTQYF.